The rows below give T cell receptor beta chains drawn from one sample of a study of human T cells and chemical hapten exposure. One entry per CDR3 protein results from TCRdb running MiXCR on the RACE reads. The sample has 80,000 or so distinct CDR3 sequences; roughly 10% are singletons. The sequencing here drew on whole blood, taken in connection with sensitization to the hapten diphenylcyclopropenone (DPC). Every receptor here comes from a woman between 50 and 59 years old with alopecia areata. Some clones in this sample may be carry-over from other donors' samples. Each CDR3 is given with its conserved first and last residue. The D gene is left open where the match is weak.

D gene: NA; V gene: TRBV27; CDR3 protein: CASRSRGNQPQHF
D gene: NA; V gene: TRBV5-1; CDR3 protein: CASSLEGRDQPQHF
D gene: TRBD1; V gene: TRBV18; CDR3 protein: CASSPPGQGVETQYF
D gene: NA; V gene: TRBV20-1; CDR3 protein: CSARDAGVIQPQHF
D gene: NA; V gene: TRBV12-3/TRBV12-4; CDR3 protein: CASTIGGLVPYEQYF
D gene: TRBD2; V gene: TRBV29-1; CDR3 protein: CSVLAKSYEQYF
D gene: TRBD1; V gene: TRBV5-1; CDR3 protein: CASRPGQGADTQYF
D gene: NA; V gene: TRBV3-1; CDR3 protein: CASSQDGGLGYNEQFF
D gene: TRBD2; V gene: TRBV6-2/TRBV6-3; CDR3 protein: CASSDKPTSGARDEQYF
D gene: NA; V gene: TRBV5-1; CDR3 protein: CASSLAVGPLYEQYF
D gene: NA; V gene: TRBV18; CDR3 protein: CASSPSPPGQPQHF
D gene: TRBD1; V gene: TRBV7-9; CDR3 protein: CASSPTGEPGELFF
D gene: NA; V gene: TRBV29-1; CDR3 protein: CSVERSSLGRGGTEAFF
D gene: NA; V gene: TRBV7-6; CDR3 protein: CASSLDKFDSTDTQYF
D gene: NA; V gene: TRBV28; CDR3 protein: CASRPQDRGYEQYF
D gene: NA; V gene: TRBV5-1; CDR3 protein: CASSSSGTSTPWRDNEQFF
D gene: TRBD2; V gene: TRBV29-1; CDR3 protein: CSVESGTSGPSSYEQYF
D gene: NA; V gene: TRBV20-1; CDR3 protein: CSARVAGNQPQHF
D gene: NA; V gene: TRBV5-1; CDR3 protein: CASSPYGGARGYTF
D gene: NA; V gene: TRBV7-2; CDR3 protein: CASSLGYNQPQHF
D gene: NA; V gene: TRBV4-2; CDR3 protein: CASSQGKGYNEQFF
D gene: NA; V gene: TRBV28; CDR3 protein: CASSRGGKVQYF
D gene: TRBD1; V gene: TRBV12-3/TRBV12-4; CDR3 protein: CASSQQGQSPNSPLHF
D gene: NA; V gene: TRBV6-6; CDR3 protein: CASSYDYITNYGYTF
D gene: TRBD1; V gene: TRBV9; CDR3 protein: CASSPRAGGLRETQYF
D gene: TRBD1; V gene: TRBV20-1; CDR3 protein: CSARRTGQGSYEQYF
D gene: NA; V gene: TRBV7-9; CDR3 protein: CASSLARGPQHF
D gene: NA; V gene: TRBV12-3/TRBV12-4; CDR3 protein: CASSSDGVGTEAFF
D gene: TRBD1; V gene: TRBV18; CDR3 protein: CASSYGTGENIQYF
D gene: TRBD1; V gene: TRBV7-8; CDR3 protein: CASSVPQGGLYGYTF
D gene: NA; V gene: TRBV7-9; CDR3 protein: CASSLLLRGSTYEQYF
D gene: NA; V gene: TRBV7-2; CDR3 protein: CASSLPATPLHF
D gene: NA; V gene: TRBV6-5; CDR3 protein: CASSYSPGGRNEQFF
D gene: NA; V gene: TRBV28; CDR3 protein: CASSFGGGVRNNEQFF
D gene: NA; V gene: TRBV28; CDR3 protein: CATQERPNQPQHF
D gene: TRBD1; V gene: TRBV20-1; CDR3 protein: CSASGPTGLVYGYTF
D gene: NA; V gene: TRBV6-2/TRBV6-3; CDR3 protein: CASSLTGPGELFF
D gene: TRBD1; V gene: TRBV18; CDR3 protein: CASSPRTGIPDTQYF
D gene: NA; V gene: TRBV28; CDR3 protein: CASSLVETQYF
D gene: TRBD2; V gene: TRBV6-6; CDR3 protein: CASSYSSLPSGDTDTQYF
D gene: NA; V gene: TRBV30; CDR3 protein: CAWSRDSLPSYEQYF
D gene: TRBD1; V gene: TRBV20-1; CDR3 protein: CSARVPTTGGLNTGKLFF
D gene: NA; V gene: TRBV20-1; CDR3 protein: CSAIAVSNQPQHF
D gene: TRBD2; V gene: TRBV20-1; CDR3 protein: CSARTSETKNIQYF